This T cell receptor beta chain was documented in a study of blood T cell repertoires in COVID-19. Overall study context: Some COVID-19 samples were acute and others convalescent; all came from the United States, Italy and Spain. From T cells, B-cell-depleted T cells, or PBMCs came the material, which was cDNA or gDNA.

Trimming removed 5 bases at V and 3 bases at J, with 11 bases between. The CDR3 sequence is 14 residues long. Germline values: CDR1 MDHEN, CDR2 SYDVKM. In its sample, this clone was seen once. Methods used by the authors: Quantification of nucleated cells was approximated via reference gene primer amplification. TCRdb keeps only in-frame clones here, not all; method: immunoSEQ multiplex PCR. V and J calls and clone size are those listed in that table; D and trimming were worked out from the DNA. The sample yields more than 130,000 clones, 88% seen once. The chain couples TRBV28 to TRBJ1-3; D perhaps matches TRBD1 (5 bases). The sequence derives from a man over 45 with active or convalescent COVID-19. The sequencing input was peripheral blood. CDR3 region: CASSPQGSGNTIYF. CDR3 DNA sequence: TGTGCCAGCAGTCCGCAGGGCAGTGGAAACACCATATATTTT. Together with reference TRBV28 and TRBJ1-3, the CDR3 gives the full variable domain: DVKVTQSSRYLVKRTGEKVFLECVQDMDHENMFWYRQDPGLGLRLIYFSYDVKMKEKGDIPEGYSVSREKKERFSLILESASTNQTSMYLCASSPQGSGNTIYFGEGSWLTVV.